The 17 T cell receptor beta chains reported below all come from one sample, sequenced in a study of blood T cell repertoires in COVID-19. Clones were sequenced by immunoSEQ multiplex PCR, and TCRdb holds only the in-frame ones, with some missing. Among 50,000 to 70,000 clones listed, roughly 79% were seen once. Source material: peripheral blood. These receptors all stem from a man aged 55 to 69 with acute or convalescent COVID-19.

The rearrangement joins TRBV10-3 to TRBJ1-2; D possibly corresponds to TRBD1 (5 bases). Trimming shortened V by 4 bases and J by 4 bases, and 13 bases separated the two germline ends. The CDR3 runs to 14 residues. Germline values: CDR1 ENHRY, CDR2 SYGVKD. The CDR3 DNA is TGTGCCATCAGTGCCCCGGGGGACTTCTATGGCTACACCTTC. Encoded protein: CAISAPGDFYGYTF.

V gene TRBV19 combines with J gene TRBJ2-7; a possible D gene is TRBD2 (6 bases). This CDR3 spans 13 amino acids. With 3 bases removed from V and 6 bases from J, the gap between germline ends came to 12 bases. Per the germline V gene, CDR1 is LNHDA and CDR2 is SQIVND (reference sequence). Here the CDR3 reads CASSMGLGGEQYF. Written as DNA, the CDR3 is TGTGCCAGTAGTATGGGGTTGGGGGGCGAGCAGTACTTC. Full variable domain (missing parts from reference TRBV19 and TRBJ2-7): DGGITQSPKYLFRKEGQNVTLSCEQNLNHDAMYWYRQDPGQGLRLIYYSQIVNDFQKGDIAEGYSVSREKKESFPLTVTSAQKNPTAFYLCASSMGLGGEQYFGPGTRLTVT.

Concerning this clone itself: One end of the junction varies from germline; a read error may be responsible. V gene TRBV5-1 combines with J gene TRBJ2-7; weak D call: TRBD1 (6 bases). The CDR3 loop spans 14 amino acids. Germline V lookup: CDR1 SGHRS, CDR2 YFSETQ. The CDR3 region is CASRPGPDSSVLRF. The CDR3 nucleotides read TGCGCCAGCAGACCGGGGCCGGACAGCTCGGTCCTCCGATTC.

The V call is TRBV9, the J call TRBJ2-3, with D possibly matching TRBD2 (6 bases). The germline V gene has CDR1 SGDLS and CDR2 YYNGEE. This CDR3 is built from 15 residues. Trimming left V 0 bases short and J 4 bases short, with 12 bases between. CDR3 in amino acids: CASSVVGSGSDTQYF. CDR3 in DNA: TGTGCCAGCAGCGTAGTTGGTAGCGGATCAGATACGCAGTATTTT.

The chain is built from TRBV7-2 and TRBJ2-2; no clear D. The V and J ends lost 4 bases and 6 bases respectively, with 12 bases between them. The CDR3 is 14 amino acids. Germline assignment: CDR1 SGHTA and CDR2 FQGNSA. CDR3 nucleotide sequence: TGTGCCAGCAGCTCCAGAAATGAGGCCGGGGAGCTGTTTTTT. It encodes CASSSRNEAGELFF. The variable domain in full, completed from reference TRBV7-2 and TRBJ2-2, reads GAGVSQSPSNKVTEKGKDVELRCDPISGHTALYWYRQSLGQGLEFLIYFQGNSAPDKSGLPSDRFSAERTGGSVSTLTIQRTQQEDSAVYLCASSSRNEAGELFFGEGSRLTVL.

The V gene is TRBV29-1, the J gene TRBJ1-2, with 7 positions matching TRBD1. The germline CDR1 and CDR2 sequences are SQVTM and ANQGSEA. V trimming: 6 bases; J trimming: 7 bases; junction bases outside the gene matches: 11. The CDR3 loop spans 13 amino acids. The CDR3 region is CSVPSTGLSGYTF. The CDR3 DNA follows: TGCAGCGTGCCTTCGACAGGGCTGAGTGGCTACACCTTC.

This chain links TRBV5-1 with TRBJ2-5, with 16 nucleotides matching TRBD2. The CDR3 totals 16 residues. CDR1 and CDR2 (germline): SGHRS, YFSETQ. The ends lost 2 bases at V and 5 bases at J; junction bases unmatched: 3. The CDR3 loop is CASSLGTSGGAETQYF. CDR3 nucleotide sequence: TGCGCCAGCAGCTTAGGGACTAGCGGGGGGGCTGAGACCCAGTACTTC.

This sequence joins TRBV12-3 or TRBV12-4 and TRBJ2-7; D gene unclear. This CDR3 region has 12 residues. Trimming stripped 7 bases from V and 7 bases from J, with 14 bases between. The CDR3 bases are TGTGCCAGCAACATGGCGGCGTCGGAGCAGTACTTC. Translation: CASNMAASEQYF.

The chain has TRBV9 and TRBJ2-2; no reliable D call. Germline V lookup: CDR1 SGDLS, CDR2 YYNGEE. This CDR3 is built from 14 residues. The V end was cut by 5 bases, the J end by 1 base, with 9 bases between. CDR3 DNA sequence: TGTGCCAGCAGACCTCGAGTGAACACCGGGGAGCTGTTTTTT. As protein: CASRPRVNTGELFF. Together with reference TRBV9 and TRBJ2-2, the CDR3 gives the full variable domain: DSGVTQTPKHLITATGQRVTLRCSPRSGDLSVYWYQQSLDQGLQFLIQYYNGEERAKGNILERFSAQQFPDLHSELNLSSLELGDSALYFCASRPRVNTGELFFGEGSRLTVL.

The chain uses TRBV7-3 and TRBJ2-5; 8 nucleotides align to TRBD2. The trim removed 3 bases at V and 3 bases at J, leaving 6 bases unmatched. This CDR3 is built from 15 residues. Germline V lookup: CDR1 SGHTA, CDR2 FQGTGA. CDR3 nucleotide sequence: TGTGCCAGCAGCTTCCTCCCGGGACTAGAAGAGACCCAGTACTTC. Amino acid sequence: CASSFLPGLEETQYF.

This CDR3 reads CAIPTIQGMREQYF. Written as DNA, the CDR3 is TGTGCCATACCCACGATACAGGGGATGAGGGAGCAGTACTTC. The chain uses TRBV21-1 and TRBJ2-7; the DNA was not used to check the table's D call, TRBD1. TRBV21-1 is flagged as a pseudogene. The length of the CDR3 is 14 residues.

This chain uses TRBV6-5 with TRBJ1-2, with D maybe TRBD1 (6 bases). Germline V gene lookup returns CDR1 MNHEY and CDR2 SVGAGI. The CDR3 runs 14 residues. With 7 bases removed from V and 5 bases from J, the gap between germline ends came to 17 bases. In DNA, the CDR3 is TGTGCCAGCACGCCCTCTGGGGGCCAGTATGGCTACACCTTC. It encodes CASTPSGGQYGYTF.

The chain combines TRBV11-2 with TRBJ2-7; no clear D. The V gene's germline CDR1 is SGHAT and CDR2 FQNNGV. This CDR3 region has 15 residues. The V and J ends lost 5 bases and 2 bases respectively, with 16 bases between them. Here the CDR3 reads CASSPLAPRTYEQYF. The DNA for the CDR3 is TGTGCCAGCAGCCCCCTGGCACCAAGAACCTACGAGCAGTACTTC.

The chain is built from TRBV11-3 and TRBJ1-1, with a weak D call TRBD1 (5 bases). Germline V gene lookup returns CDR1 SGHNT and CDR2 YENEEA. This CDR3 has 14 residues. Trimming removed 3 bases at V and 4 bases at J, with 12 bases between. CDR3 sequence: CASSLNRLATEAFF. The CDR3, as DNA: TGTGCCAGCAGCTTGAACAGGTTGGCCACTGAAGCTTTCTTT.

The chain joins TRBV6-5 to TRBJ1-2, with D possibly matching TRBD1 (6 bases). From germline, CDR1 is MNHEY and CDR2 SVGAGI. Deletions cut 8 bases from V and 5 bases from J, with 15 bases between. This CDR3 is 13 amino acids long. CDR3 in DNA: TGTGCCAGCTCAATAGGGGGGGGATATGGCTACACCTTC. This gives the protein CASSIGGGYGYTF.

The chain links TRBV19 to TRBJ1-1, with 7 bases that match TRBD1. V was clipped by 7 bases and J by 3 bases; unmatched bases: 8. The CDR3 extends over 14 amino acids. Looked up from germline, CDR1 is LNHDA and CDR2 is SQIVND (reference sequence). Written as DNA, the CDR3 is TGTGCCAGTACCAAGACAGGGCTGTACACTGAAGCTTTCTTT. Its translation is CASTKTGLYTEAFF.

The V call is TRBV9, the J call TRBJ1-2; D perhaps matches TRBD1 (6 bases). Trimming cost V 4 bases and J 5 bases, with 18 bases left between them. Germline V CDR1 and CDR2: SGDLS, YYNGEE. The CDR3 loop spans 15 amino acids. The CDR3 protein is CASSPRQASVYGYTF. The CDR3 DNA reads as TGTGCCAGCAGCCCTCGACAGGCGAGCGTGTATGGCTACACCTTC.